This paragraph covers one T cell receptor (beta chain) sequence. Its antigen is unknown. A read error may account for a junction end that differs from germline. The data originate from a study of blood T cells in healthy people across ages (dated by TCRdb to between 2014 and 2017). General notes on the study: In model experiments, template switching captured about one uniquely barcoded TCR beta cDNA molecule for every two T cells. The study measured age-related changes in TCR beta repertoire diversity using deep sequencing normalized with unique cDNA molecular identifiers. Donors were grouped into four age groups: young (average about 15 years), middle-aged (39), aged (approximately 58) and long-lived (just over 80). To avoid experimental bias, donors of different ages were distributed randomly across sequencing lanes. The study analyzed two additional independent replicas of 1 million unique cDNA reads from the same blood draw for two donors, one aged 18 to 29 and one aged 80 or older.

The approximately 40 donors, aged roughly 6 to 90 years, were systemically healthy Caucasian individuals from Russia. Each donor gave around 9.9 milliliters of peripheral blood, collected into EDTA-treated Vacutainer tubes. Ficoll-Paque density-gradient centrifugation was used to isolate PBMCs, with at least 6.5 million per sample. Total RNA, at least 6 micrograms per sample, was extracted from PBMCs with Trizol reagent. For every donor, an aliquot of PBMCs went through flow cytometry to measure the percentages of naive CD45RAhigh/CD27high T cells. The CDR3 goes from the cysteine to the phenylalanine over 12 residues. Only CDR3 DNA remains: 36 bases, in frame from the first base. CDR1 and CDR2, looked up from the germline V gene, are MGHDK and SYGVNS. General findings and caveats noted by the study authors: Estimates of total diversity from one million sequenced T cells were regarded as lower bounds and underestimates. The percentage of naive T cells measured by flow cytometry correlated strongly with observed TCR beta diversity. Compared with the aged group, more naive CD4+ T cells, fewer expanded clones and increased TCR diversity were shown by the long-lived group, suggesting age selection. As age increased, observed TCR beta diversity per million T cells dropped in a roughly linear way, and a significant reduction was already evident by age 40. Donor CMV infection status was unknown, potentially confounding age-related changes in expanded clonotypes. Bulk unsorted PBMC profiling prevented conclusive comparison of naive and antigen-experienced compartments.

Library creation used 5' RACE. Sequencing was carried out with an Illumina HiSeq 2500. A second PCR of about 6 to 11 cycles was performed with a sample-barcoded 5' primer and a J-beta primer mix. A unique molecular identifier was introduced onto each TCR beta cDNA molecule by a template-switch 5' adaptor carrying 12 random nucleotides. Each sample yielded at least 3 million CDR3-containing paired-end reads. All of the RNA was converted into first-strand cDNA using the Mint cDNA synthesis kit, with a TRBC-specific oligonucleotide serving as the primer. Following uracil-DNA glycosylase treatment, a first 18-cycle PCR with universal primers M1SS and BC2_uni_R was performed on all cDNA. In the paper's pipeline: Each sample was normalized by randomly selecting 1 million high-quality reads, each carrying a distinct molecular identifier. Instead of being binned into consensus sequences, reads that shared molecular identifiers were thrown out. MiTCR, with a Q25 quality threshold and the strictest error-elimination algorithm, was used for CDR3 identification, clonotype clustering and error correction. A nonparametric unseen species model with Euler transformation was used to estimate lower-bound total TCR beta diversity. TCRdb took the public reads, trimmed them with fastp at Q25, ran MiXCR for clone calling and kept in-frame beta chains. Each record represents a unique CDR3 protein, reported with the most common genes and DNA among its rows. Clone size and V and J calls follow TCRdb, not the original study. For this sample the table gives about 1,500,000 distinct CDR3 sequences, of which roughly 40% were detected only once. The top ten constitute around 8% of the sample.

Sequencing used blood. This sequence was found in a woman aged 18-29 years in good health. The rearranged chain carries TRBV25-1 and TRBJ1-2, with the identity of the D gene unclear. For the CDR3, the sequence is CASMYGLSGCTF. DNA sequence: TGTGCCAGTATGTACGGACTCTCGGGCTGCACCTTC.